This T cell receptor (beta chain) stems from a study of CD8+CD57+ T cells in acquired aplastic anemia. Whole-study context: About 3 ug was the average amount of DNA from sorted CD4+ and CD8+ cells. Study-wide findings and caveats: Patients and controls had in common twenty-nine CD8+ CDR3 sequences. Significance was not reached for CD8+ Simpson's diversity between patients and controls.

Genomic DNA, the template, was used for profiling of the TCR beta VDJ and CDR3. TCRdb re-called the reads with MiXCR, one entry per CDR3 protein. The sample lists 170,000 or so distinct CDR3 sequences, around 63% occurring once. As for this clonotype: Its specificity is unknown.

The germline gives CDR1 SGHTA, CDR2 FQGTGA. The CDR3 has 16 residues. V shed 5 bases, J shed 6 bases, and the junction held 12 bases outside the gene matches. Only patients with CD8+CD57+ cell expansion on flow cytometry were chosen for sequencing. Blood samples were obtained from patients who had received no prior therapy. The sequencing sample was made of sorted CD4+, CD8+, or CD8+CD57+ T cells (not recorded which) from PBMCs. The chain carries TRBV7-3 and TRBJ2-2; 7 positions match TRBD2. The source is a human donor with aplastic anemia. The CDR3 DNA sequence: TGTGCCAGCAGCGACATGAGGGGCGGGAGTCCCGGGGAGCTGTTTTTT. Residues: CASSDMRGGSPGELFF.